The clone carrying this TCR beta chain was observed a handful of times. This table comes from immunoSEQ multiplex PCR, and its TCRdb copy is limited to in-frame clones, with some not included. The sample records some 42,000 clones, 81% being singletons. This specimen belongs to a study of PD-L1 blockade in urothelial cancer. The CDR3 totals 15 residues. Per germline, CDR1 SGHRS and CDR2 YFSETQ. After removal of 4 bases from V and 8 bases from J, the junction contained 13 bases not matched to a gene. This TCR derives from a man between 65 and 80 years old with urothelial cancer. The chain links TRBV5-1 to TRBJ1-2; TRBD1 agrees at 8 bases. The sequencing here drew on PBMCs, taken around atezolizumab (anti-PD-L1) treatment. The CDR3 spells CASSLPAGGAQGYTF. As DNA, the CDR3 is TGCGCCAGCAGCCTTCCCGCAGGGGGCGCGCAGGGCTACACCTTC.